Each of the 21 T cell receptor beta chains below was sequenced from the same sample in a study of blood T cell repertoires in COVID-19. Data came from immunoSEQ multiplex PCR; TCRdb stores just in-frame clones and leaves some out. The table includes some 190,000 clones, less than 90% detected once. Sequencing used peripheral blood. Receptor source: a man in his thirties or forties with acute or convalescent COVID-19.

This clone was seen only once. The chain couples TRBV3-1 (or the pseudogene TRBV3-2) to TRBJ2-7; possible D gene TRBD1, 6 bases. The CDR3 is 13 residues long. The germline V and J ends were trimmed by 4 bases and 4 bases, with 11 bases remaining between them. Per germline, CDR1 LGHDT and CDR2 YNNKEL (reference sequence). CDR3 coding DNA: TGTGCCAGCAGCCCCCCGGGACAATACGAGCAGTACTTC. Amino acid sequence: CASSPPGQYEQYF.

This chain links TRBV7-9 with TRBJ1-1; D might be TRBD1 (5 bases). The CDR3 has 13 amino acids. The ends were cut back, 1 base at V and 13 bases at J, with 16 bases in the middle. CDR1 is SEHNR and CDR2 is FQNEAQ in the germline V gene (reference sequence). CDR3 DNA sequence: TGTGCCAGCAGCTTAGATGTCCAGGGAATCGTTTTCTTT. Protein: CASSLDVQGIVFF.

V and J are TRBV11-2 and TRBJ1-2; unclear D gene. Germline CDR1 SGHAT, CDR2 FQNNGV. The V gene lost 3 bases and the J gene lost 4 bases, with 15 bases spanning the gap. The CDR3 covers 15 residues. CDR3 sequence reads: CASSFASAGFYGYTF. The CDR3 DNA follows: TGTGCCAGCAGCTTCGCGTCGGCAGGCTTCTATGGCTACACCTTC.

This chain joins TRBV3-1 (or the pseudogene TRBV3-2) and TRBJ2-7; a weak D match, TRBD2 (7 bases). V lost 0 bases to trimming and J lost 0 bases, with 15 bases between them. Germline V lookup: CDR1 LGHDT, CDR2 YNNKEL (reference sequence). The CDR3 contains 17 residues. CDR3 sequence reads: CASSQEDGGPNSYEQYF. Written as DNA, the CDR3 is TGTGCCAGCAGCCAAGAAGACGGGGGGCCGAACTCCTACGAGCAGTACTTC.

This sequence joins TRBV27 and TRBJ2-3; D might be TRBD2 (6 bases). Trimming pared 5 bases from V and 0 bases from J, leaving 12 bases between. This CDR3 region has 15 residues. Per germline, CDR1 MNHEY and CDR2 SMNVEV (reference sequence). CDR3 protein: CASSLQSGSTDTQYF. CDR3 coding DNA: TGTGCCAGCAGTCTCCAGAGCGGGAGCACAGATACGCAGTATTTT.

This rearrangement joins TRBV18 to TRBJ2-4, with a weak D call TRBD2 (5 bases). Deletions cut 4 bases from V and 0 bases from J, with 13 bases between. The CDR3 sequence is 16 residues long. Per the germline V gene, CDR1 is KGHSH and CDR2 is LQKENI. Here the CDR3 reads CASSLGGLLAKNIQYF. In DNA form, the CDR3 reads TGTGCCAGCTCACTGGGCGGGCTTCTAGCCAAAAACATTCAGTACTTC.

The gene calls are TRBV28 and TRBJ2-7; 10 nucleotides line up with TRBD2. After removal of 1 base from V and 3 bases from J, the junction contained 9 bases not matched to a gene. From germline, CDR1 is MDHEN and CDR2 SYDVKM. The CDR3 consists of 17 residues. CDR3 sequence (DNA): TGTGCCAGCAGTTTATTTGGAGCGGGAGGGCCCGTCTACGAGCAGTACTTC. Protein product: CASSLFGAGGPVYEQYF. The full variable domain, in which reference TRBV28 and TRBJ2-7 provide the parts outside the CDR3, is DVKVTQSSRYLVKRTGEKVFLECVQDMDHENMFWYRQDPGLGLRLIYFSYDVKMKEKGDIPEGYSVSREKKERFSLILESASTNQTSMYLCASSLFGAGGPVYEQYFGPGTRLTVT.

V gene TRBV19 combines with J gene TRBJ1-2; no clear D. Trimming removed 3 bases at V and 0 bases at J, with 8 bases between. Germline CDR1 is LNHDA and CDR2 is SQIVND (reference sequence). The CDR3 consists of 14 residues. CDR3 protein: CASSISRANYGYTF. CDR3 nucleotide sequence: TGTGCCAGTAGTATCTCCCGGGCTAACTATGGCTACACCTTC.

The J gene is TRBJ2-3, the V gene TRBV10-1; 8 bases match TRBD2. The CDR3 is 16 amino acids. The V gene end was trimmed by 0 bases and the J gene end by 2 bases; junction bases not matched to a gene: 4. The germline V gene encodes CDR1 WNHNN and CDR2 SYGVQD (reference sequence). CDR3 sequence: CASSESSGGLTDTQYF. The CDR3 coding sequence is TGCGCCAGCAGTGAGTCGAGCGGGGGCCTCACAGATACGCAGTATTTT.

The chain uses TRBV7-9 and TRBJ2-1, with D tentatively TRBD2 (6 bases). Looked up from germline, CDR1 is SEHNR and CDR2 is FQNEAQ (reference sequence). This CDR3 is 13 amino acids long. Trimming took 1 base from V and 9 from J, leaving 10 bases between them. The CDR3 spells CASSLVAAGEQFF. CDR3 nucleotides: TGTGCCAGCAGCTTAGTGGCAGCGGGTGAGCAGTTCTTC.

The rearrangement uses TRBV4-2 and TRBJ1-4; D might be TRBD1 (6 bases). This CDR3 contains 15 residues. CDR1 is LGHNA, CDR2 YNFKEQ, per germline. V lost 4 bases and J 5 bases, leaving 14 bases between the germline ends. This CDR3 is CASSRHRVENEKLFF. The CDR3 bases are TGTGCCAGCAGCCGTCACAGGGTAGAGAATGAAAAACTGTTTTTT.

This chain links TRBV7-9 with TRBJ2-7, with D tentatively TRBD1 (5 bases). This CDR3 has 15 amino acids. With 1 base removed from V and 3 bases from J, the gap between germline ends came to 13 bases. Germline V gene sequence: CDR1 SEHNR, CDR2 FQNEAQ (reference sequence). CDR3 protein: CASSLGSGRIYEQYF. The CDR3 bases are TGTGCCAGCAGCTTAGGGTCAGGGCGGATCTACGAGCAGTACTTC.

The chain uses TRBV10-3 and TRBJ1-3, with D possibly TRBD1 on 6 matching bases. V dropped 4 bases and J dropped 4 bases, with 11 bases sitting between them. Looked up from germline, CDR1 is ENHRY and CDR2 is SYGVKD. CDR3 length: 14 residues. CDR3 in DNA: TGTGCCATCAGTGGGGGGGGACAAGGAAACACCATATATTTT. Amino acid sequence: CAISGGGQGNTIYF.

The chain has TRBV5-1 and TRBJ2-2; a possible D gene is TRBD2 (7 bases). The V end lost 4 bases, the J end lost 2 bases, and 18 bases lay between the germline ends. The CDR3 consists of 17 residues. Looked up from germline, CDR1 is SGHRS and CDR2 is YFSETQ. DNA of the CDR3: TGCGCCAGCAGCAACTACGGGCGGGGGCGCAACACCGGGGAGCTGTTTTTT. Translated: CASSNYGRGRNTGELFF.

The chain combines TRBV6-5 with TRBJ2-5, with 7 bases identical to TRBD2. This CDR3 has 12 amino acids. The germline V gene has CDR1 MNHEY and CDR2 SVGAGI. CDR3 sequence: CVAGRDQETQYF. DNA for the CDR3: TGTGTAGCAGGGAGGGACCAAGAGACCCAGTACTTC.

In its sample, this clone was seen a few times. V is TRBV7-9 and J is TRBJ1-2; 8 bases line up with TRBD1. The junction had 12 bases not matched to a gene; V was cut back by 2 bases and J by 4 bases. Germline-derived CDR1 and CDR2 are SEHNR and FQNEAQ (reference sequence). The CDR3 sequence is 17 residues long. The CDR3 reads CASSLSVSGGGFYGYTF. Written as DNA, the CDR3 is TGTGCCAGCAGCTTATCCGTTTCAGGGGGCGGGTTCTATGGCTACACCTTC.

The CDR3 sequence: CASSPDSKLGYTF. Written as DNA, the CDR3 is TGTGCCAGCTCACCGGACAGTAAGCTTGGCTACACCTTC. The genes are TRBV18 and TRBJ1-2; the D gene is possibly TRBD1 (6 bases). Per the germline V gene, CDR1 is KGHSH and CDR2 is LQKENI. The V gene lost 3 bases and the J gene lost 7 bases, with 12 bases spanning the gap. CDR3 length: 13 amino acids.

CDR3 in DNA: TGTGCCAGCAGACTACCCCAGGGGGAGGTGGCGCCCCAGCATTTT. The encoded protein is CASRLPQGEVAPQHF. This sequence joins TRBV28 and TRBJ1-5; 7 nucleotides match TRBD1. The CDR3 sequence is 15 residues long. Germline assignment: CDR1 MDHEN and CDR2 SYDVKM. Trimming cost V 6 bases and J 9 bases; bases outside gene matches: 14.

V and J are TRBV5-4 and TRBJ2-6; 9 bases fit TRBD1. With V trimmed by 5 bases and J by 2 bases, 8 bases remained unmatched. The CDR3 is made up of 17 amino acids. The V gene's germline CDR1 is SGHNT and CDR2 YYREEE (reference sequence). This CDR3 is CASSPGTGRAGANVLTF. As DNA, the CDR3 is TGTGCCAGCAGTCCCGGGACAGGGAGGGCTGGGGCCAACGTCCTGACTTTC.

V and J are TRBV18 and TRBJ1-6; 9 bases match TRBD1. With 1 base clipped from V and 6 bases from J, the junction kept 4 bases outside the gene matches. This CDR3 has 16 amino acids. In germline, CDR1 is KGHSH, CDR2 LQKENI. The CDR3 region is CASSPLPGQGNSPLHF. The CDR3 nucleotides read TGTGCCAGCTCACCACTTCCGGGACAGGGTAATTCACCCCTCCACTTT.

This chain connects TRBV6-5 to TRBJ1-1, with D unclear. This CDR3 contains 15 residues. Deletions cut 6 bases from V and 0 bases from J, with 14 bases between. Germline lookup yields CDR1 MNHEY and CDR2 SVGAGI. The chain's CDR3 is CASSSIGGMNTEAFF. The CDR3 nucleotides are TGTGCCAGCAGCTCCATAGGAGGAATGAACACTGAAGCTTTCTTT.